The 15 T cell receptor beta chains below all came from one sample that was sequenced in a study of blood T cell repertoires in COVID-19. Sequencing was performed with immunoSEQ multiplex PCR; in TCRdb, only in-frame clones are kept and a portion is missing. The repertoire includes about 140,000 clones, around four fifths of them detected once, and over 9.5% sits in the top ten. Sequencing input: peripheral blood. These receptors all stem from a man aged 55 to 69 who had recovered from COVID-19.

This clone was found once. The chain links TRBV6-5 to TRBJ1-3; 7 positions agree with TRBD1. The trim removed 4 bases at V and 2 bases at J, leaving 8 bases unmatched. The CDR3 covers 16 residues. Germline V lookup: CDR1 MNHEY, CDR2 SVGAGI. CDR3 protein: CASSSPRGRTGNTIYF. CDR3 bases: TGTGCCAGCAGTTCCCCAAGGGGGCGGACTGGAAACACCATATATTTT.

The rearrangement joins TRBV28 to TRBJ1-1; 8 nucleotides agree with TRBD1. The germline gives CDR1 MDHEN, CDR2 SYDVKM. Trimming at V came to 6 bases and at J to 1 base, leaving 4 bases not matched to a gene. The CDR3 has 14 amino acids. CDR3 sequence: CASRPGTGNTEAFF. In nucleotides, the CDR3 is TGTGCCAGCAGACCTGGGACAGGGAACACTGAAGCTTTCTTT.

V gene TRBV6-2 or TRBV6-3 combines with J gene TRBJ2-1; a weak D match, TRBD2 (6 bases). Germline assignment: CDR1 MNHEY and CDR2 SVGEGT. Trimming pared 5 bases from V and 4 bases from J, leaving 9 bases between. The CDR3 length is 13 residues. In DNA form, the CDR3 reads TGTGCCAGCAGTACGCGGGGATACAATGAGCAGTTCTTC. It yields the protein CASSTRGYNEQFF.

This chain connects TRBV27 to TRBJ2-7; 8 bases match TRBD2. V was pared by 6 bases and J by 3 bases, with 4 bases of the junction left unmatched. The germline gives CDR1 MNHEY, CDR2 SMNVEV (reference sequence). The CDR3 is 13 amino acids. The CDR3 protein is CASSYSGGYEQYF. The CDR3 DNA follows: TGTGCCAGCAGCTACAGCGGGGGCTACGAGCAGTACTTC.

The chain recombines TRBV2 with TRBJ2-5, with D perhaps matching TRBD2 (7 bases). V lost 5 bases and J 4 bases, leaving 23 bases between the germline ends. The CDR3 has 17 residues. Germline CDR1 SNHLY, CDR2 FYNNEI. CDR3 DNA: TGTGCCAGCAGTTCACAGGGAGGGGGGACGGTCGGAGAGACCCAGTACTTC. Its protein is CASSSQGGGTVGETQYF.

This chain uses TRBV10-3 with TRBJ2-7; 9 positions match TRBD1. The trim removed 6 bases at V and 5 bases at J, leaving 8 bases unmatched. CDR1 and CDR2 from the germline V gene are ENHRY and SYGVKD. The CDR3 covers 14 residues. The DNA of the CDR3 is TGTGCCATCAGCACCGGGACAGGGTTTAACGAGCAGTACTTC. Translation gives CAISTGTGFNEQYF.

J is TRBJ2-2 and V is TRBV3-1 (or the pseudogene TRBV3-2); TRBD2 matches 9 bases. CDR1 is LGHDT and CDR2 is YNNKEL in the germline V gene (reference sequence). V gave up 8 bases and J gave up 8 bases; unmatched junction bases: 9. The CDR3 runs to 14 residues. The CDR3 DNA is TGTGCCAGCGGGAATAGCGGGAGCACGGGGGAGCTGTTTTTT. The encoded protein is CASGNSGSTGELFF.

This sequence joins TRBV2 and TRBJ2-7; 15 nucleotides align to TRBD2. Germline V gene data show CDR1 as SNHLY and CDR2 as FYNNEI. There are 16 residues in the CDR3. Trimming took 6 bases from V and 5 from J; bases not matched to a gene: 8. In DNA form, the CDR3 reads TGTGCCAGCAGCGCCGACGGGACTAGCGGGAGGAACGAGCAGTACTTC. This encodes CASSADGTSGRNEQYF.

The V call is TRBV6-1, the J call TRBJ1-5; tentative D call: TRBD1 (6 bases). Germline-derived CDR1 and CDR2 are MNHNS and SASEGT. Trimming left V 2 bases short and J 6 bases short, with 17 bases between. CDR3 length: 16 amino acids. The CDR3 DNA is TGTGCCAGCAGTGAACAGGGGAGAGTAAGGAGTCAGCCCCAGCATTTT. Translation: CASSEQGRVRSQPQHF.

The chain couples TRBV5-1 to TRBJ2-7; 9 bases fit TRBD1. This CDR3 has 15 residues. In germline, CDR1 is SGHRS, CDR2 YFSETQ. After removal of 5 bases from V and 9 bases from J, the junction contained 15 bases not matched to a gene. CDR3 protein: CASSQTEDRGSVQYF. Written as DNA, the CDR3 is TGCGCCAGCAGTCAAACCGAGGACAGGGGATCGGTGCAGTACTTC. The variable domain in full, completed from reference TRBV5-1 and TRBJ2-7, reads KAGVTQTPRYLIKTRGQQVTLSCSPISGHRSVSWYQQTPGQGLQFLFEYFSETQRNKGNFPGRFSGRQFSNSRSEMNVSTLELGDSALYLCASSQTEDRGSVQYFGPGTRLTVT.

The rearrangement uses TRBV7-3 and TRBJ2-1; 11 bases align to TRBD2. Per germline, CDR1 SGHTA and CDR2 FQGTGA. The CDR3 extends over 16 amino acids. V was clipped by 5 bases and J by 3 bases; unmatched bases: 6. The CDR3 protein is CASSAQGTSGYNEQFF. CDR3 nucleotides: TGTGCCAGCAGCGCCCAGGGGACTAGCGGCTACAATGAGCAGTTCTTC.

This chain uses TRBV20-1 with TRBJ1-2, with 7 bases aligning to TRBD1. The germline gives CDR1 DFQATT, CDR2 SNEGSKA (reference sequence). The CDR3 is made up of 11 amino acids. Written as DNA, the CDR3 is TGCGGATACAGGGGAGGCTATGGCTACACCTTC. Translating gives CGYRGGYGYTF.

This clone was seen just once. This rearrangement joins TRBV20-1 to TRBJ1-2; D unresolved. CDR1 DFQATT and CDR2 SNEGSKA come from the germline V gene (reference sequence). This CDR3 has 12 residues. The V gene lost 3 bases and the J gene lost 8 bases, with 13 bases spanning the gap. The CDR3 protein is CSASRSGGGYTF. CDR3 DNA: TGCAGTGCTAGTCGCAGCGGTGGGGGCTACACCTTC.

The chain employs TRBV28 and TRBJ2-5, with D perhaps matching TRBD1 (6 bases). CDR1 is MDHEN and CDR2 is SYDVKM in the germline V gene. V dropped 6 bases and J dropped 5 bases, with 16 bases sitting between them. This CDR3 contains 14 residues. For the CDR3, the DNA is TGTGCCAGCAGAAGGAACAGGGCACGGGAGACCCAGTACTTC. Translating it yields CASRRNRARETQYF. Combining the CDR3 with reference TRBV28 and TRBJ2-5 gives the whole variable domain DVKVTQSSRYLVKRTGEKVFLECVQDMDHENMFWYRQDPGLGLRLIYFSYDVKMKEKGDIPEGYSVSREKKERFSLILESASTNQTSMYLCASRRNRARETQYFGPGTRLLVL.

Regarding this clone: The junction departs from the called germline gene at one end, perhaps through a read error. Additional DNA sequences in this sample encode the identical CDR3. This chain uses TRBV19 with TRBJ1-2, with TRBD1 as a possible D gene (6 bases). CDR1 is LNHDA, CDR2 SQIVND, per germline (reference sequence). CDR3 length equals 12 residues. In DNA form, the CDR3 reads TGTGCCAGTGGACCAATGGGGGCCGGCTATACCTTC. Translation: CASGPMGAGYTF.